This T cell receptor beta chain was recovered during a study of shared clonotypes between healthy human individuals. Study in general: A couple of women and a few men aged 18 to 49 served as donors. Whole-study results and caveats: Sequencing depth was expected to affect clonotype sharing among donors.

Assay used: immunoSEQ multiplex PCR; TCRdb lists only in-frame clones, some missing. The sample includes 450,000 to 500,000 clones, about 85% seen only once; the top ten take roughly 12%. On this clone: Its target is not known.

V lost 4 bases, J lost 4 bases, and 6 bases stayed unmatched. Germline CDR1 reads SGHDT; CDR2 reads YYEEEE. The CDR3 has 16 residues. The clonotype was recovered from a woman in her thirties or forties in good health. Some clones in this sample may be carry-over from other donors' samples. The sequenced sample consisted of PBMCs. The chain combines TRBV5-6 with TRBJ2-1; TRBD2 aligns across 12 bases. In DNA, the CDR3 is TGTGCCAGCAGCCAGGCGACTAGCGGGAGTTACAATGAGCAGTTCTTC. Residues: CASSQATSGSYNEQFF. The whole variable domain, remainder taken from reference TRBV5-6 and TRBJ2-1, is DAGVTQSPTHLIKTRGQQVTLRCSPKSGHDTVSWYQQALGQGPQFIFQYYEEEERQRGNFPDRFSGHQFPNYSSELNVNALLLGDSALYLCASSQATSGSYNEQFFGPGTRLTVL.